One and the same sample provided the 6 T cell receptor beta chains below, sequenced in a study of shared clonotypes between healthy human individuals (TCRdb year 2020). The library was made by the immunoSEQ multiplex PCR assay. Here the immuneACCESS table is served through TCRdb, limited to in-frame sequences with V and J called. Missing clones are a known gap in these copies; in checked studies unresolved V genes cover under half, and the rest lacks a known reason. The sample yields nearly 500,000 clones; over 60% were counted once. The top ten clones comprise 10% to 15% of the sample. Sequencing was carried out using PBMCs. Every receptor here comes from a woman aged 40-49 years in good health. Some clones in this sample may be carry-over from other donors' samples.

This clone turned up a few times. The chain recombines TRBV5-1 with TRBJ1-1; D might be TRBD1 (6 bases). V dropped 0 bases and J dropped 7 bases, with 10 bases sitting between them. Germline CDR1 reads SGHRS; CDR2 reads YFSETQ. The CDR3 length is 13 residues. The CDR3 loop reads CASSLAQGVEAFF. The CDR3 bases are TGCGCCAGCAGCTTGGCACAGGGTGTTGAAGCTTTCTTT. Complete variable domain (other parts from reference TRBV5-1 and TRBJ1-1): KAGVTQTPRYLIKTRGQQVTLSCSPISGHRSVSWYQQTPGQGLQFLFEYFSETQRNKGNFPGRFSGRQFSNSRSEMNVSTLELGDSALYLCASSLAQGVEAFFGQGTRLTVV.

V and J are TRBV2 and TRBJ2-2; D remains unclear. The germline V and J ends were trimmed by 3 bases and 3 bases, with 8 bases remaining between them. This CDR3 is built from 14 residues. Looked up from germline, CDR1 is SNHLY and CDR2 is FYNNEI. CDR3 DNA sequence: TGTGCCAGCAGTGACGTTAGGGACACCGGGGAGCTGTTTTTT. It encodes CASSDVRDTGELFF.

The chain recombines TRBV10-1 with TRBJ2-2, with 10 positions matching TRBD2. The CDR3 totals 17 residues. V shed 8 bases, J shed 1 base, and the junction held 10 bases outside the gene matches. In germline, CDR1 is WNHNN, CDR2 SYGVQD (reference sequence). The DNA for the CDR3 is TGCGCCAGCTCCCCTTGGACTAGCGGACTGAACACCGGGGAGCTGTTTTTT. Translating gives CASSPWTSGLNTGELFF.

This clone was seen just once. The chain uses TRBV5-1 and TRBJ2-3, with 10 bases matching TRBD2. The junction had 12 bases not matched to a gene; V was cut back by 4 bases and J by 7 bases. Germline V gene lookup returns CDR1 SGHRS and CDR2 YFSETQ. The CDR3 has 16 residues. CDR3 sequence: CASSVGTSEESHTQYF. As DNA, the CDR3 is TGCGCCAGCAGCGTGGGGACTAGCGAGGAGTCCCATACGCAGTATTTT.

This chain uses TRBV6-1 with TRBJ2-7; a possible D gene is TRBD2 (5 bases). Trimming removed 5 bases from V and 2 bases from J, with 16 bases in between. This CDR3 has 15 residues. CDR1 is MNHNS, CDR2 SASEGT, per germline. The CDR3 DNA sequence: TGTGCCAGCAGTCCTTCCGCGCTAGCTCCCTACGAGCAGTACTTC. Its translation: CASSPSALAPYEQYF.

This clone was observed a single time. The gene calls are TRBV9 and TRBJ2-2; D call uncertain. V was trimmed by 5 bases and J by 5 bases, leaving 16 bases between them. Germline values: CDR1 SGDLS, CDR2 YYNGEE. The CDR3 spans 15 residues. The CDR3 DNA sequence: TGTGCCAGCAGAACGGAACCCTTAGGGACCGGGGAGCTGTTTTTT. Translated: CASRTEPLGTGELFF. The whole variable domain, remainder taken from reference TRBV9 and TRBJ2-2, is DSGVTQTPKHLITATGQRVTLRCSPRSGDLSVYWYQQSLDQGLQFLIQYYNGEERAKGNILERFSAQQFPDLHSELNLSSLELGDSALYFCASRTEPLGTGELFFGEGSRLTVL.